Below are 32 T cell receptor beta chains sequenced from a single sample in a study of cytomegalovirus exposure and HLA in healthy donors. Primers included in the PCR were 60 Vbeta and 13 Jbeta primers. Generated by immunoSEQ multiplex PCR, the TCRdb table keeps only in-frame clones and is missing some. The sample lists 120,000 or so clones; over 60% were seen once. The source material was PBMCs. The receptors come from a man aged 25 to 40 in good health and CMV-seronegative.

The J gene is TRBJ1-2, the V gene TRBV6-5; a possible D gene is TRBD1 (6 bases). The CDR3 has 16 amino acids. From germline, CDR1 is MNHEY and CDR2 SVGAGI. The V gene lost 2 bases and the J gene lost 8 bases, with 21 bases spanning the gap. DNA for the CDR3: TGTGCCAGCAGTTACCCGGGCGGAATCGGGGGGGCGGGCTACACCTTC. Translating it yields CASSYPGGIGGAGYTF.

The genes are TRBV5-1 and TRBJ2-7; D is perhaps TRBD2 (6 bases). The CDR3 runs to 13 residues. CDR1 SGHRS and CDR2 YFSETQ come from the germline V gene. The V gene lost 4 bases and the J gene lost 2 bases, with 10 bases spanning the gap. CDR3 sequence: CASSVTGAYEQYF. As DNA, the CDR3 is TGCGCCAGCAGCGTGACGGGGGCCTACGAGCAGTACTTC. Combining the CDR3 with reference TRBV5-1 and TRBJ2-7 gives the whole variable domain KAGVTQTPRYLIKTRGQQVTLSCSPISGHRSVSWYQQTPGQGLQFLFEYFSETQRNKGNFPGRFSGRQFSNSRSEMNVSTLELGDSALYLCASSVTGAYEQYFGPGTRLTVT.

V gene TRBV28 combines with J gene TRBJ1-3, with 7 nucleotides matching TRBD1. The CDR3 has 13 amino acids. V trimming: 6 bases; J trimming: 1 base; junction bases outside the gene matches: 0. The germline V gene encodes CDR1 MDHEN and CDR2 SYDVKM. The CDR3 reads CASRGQSGNTIYF. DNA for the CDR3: TGTGCCAGCAGGGGACAGTCTGGAAACACCATATATTTT.

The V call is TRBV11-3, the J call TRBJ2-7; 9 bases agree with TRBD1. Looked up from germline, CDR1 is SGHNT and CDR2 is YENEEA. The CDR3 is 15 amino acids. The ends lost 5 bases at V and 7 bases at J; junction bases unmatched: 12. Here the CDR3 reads CASSPPGQGSSEQYF. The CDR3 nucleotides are TGTGCCAGCAGCCCTCCGGGACAGGGTTCGTCTGAGCAGTACTTC.

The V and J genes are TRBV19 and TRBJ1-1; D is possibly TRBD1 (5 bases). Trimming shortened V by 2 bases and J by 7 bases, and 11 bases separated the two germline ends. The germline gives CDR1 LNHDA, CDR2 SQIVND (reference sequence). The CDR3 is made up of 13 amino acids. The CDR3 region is CASSIRGRDEAFF. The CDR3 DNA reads TGTGCCAGTAGTATAAGGGGCAGGGATGAAGCTTTCTTT. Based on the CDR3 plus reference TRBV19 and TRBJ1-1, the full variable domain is DGGITQSPKYLFRKEGQNVTLSCEQNLNHDAMYWYRQDPGQGLRLIYYSQIVNDFQKGDIAEGYSVSREKKESFPLTVTSAQKNPTAFYLCASSIRGRDEAFFGQGTRLTVV.

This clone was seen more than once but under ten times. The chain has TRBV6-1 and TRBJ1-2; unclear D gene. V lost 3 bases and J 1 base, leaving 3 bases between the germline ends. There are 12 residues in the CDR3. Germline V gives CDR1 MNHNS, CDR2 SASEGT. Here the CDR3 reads CASSDSNYGYTF. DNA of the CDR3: TGTGCCAGCAGTGACAGTAACTATGGCTACACCTTC.

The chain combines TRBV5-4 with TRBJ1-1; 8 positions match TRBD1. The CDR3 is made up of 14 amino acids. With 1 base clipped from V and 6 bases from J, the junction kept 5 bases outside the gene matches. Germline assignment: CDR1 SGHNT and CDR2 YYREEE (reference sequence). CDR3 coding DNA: TGTGCCAGCAGCTTGTCAGGGGGCGCCGCTGAAGCTTTCTTT. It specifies CASSLSGGAAEAFF.

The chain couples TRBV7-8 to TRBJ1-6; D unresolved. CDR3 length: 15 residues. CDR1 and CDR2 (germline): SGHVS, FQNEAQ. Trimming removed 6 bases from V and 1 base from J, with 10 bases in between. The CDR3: CASRPMVSYNSPLHF. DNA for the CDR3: TGTGCCAGCAGGCCTATGGTATCCTATAATTCACCCCTCCACTTT.

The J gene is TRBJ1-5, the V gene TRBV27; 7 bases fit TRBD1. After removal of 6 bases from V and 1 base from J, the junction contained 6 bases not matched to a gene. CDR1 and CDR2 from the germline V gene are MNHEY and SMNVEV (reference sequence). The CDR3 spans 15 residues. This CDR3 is CASSRQGRSNQPQHF. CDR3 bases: TGTGCCAGCAGCCGACAGGGTCGGAGCAATCAGCCCCAGCATTTT.

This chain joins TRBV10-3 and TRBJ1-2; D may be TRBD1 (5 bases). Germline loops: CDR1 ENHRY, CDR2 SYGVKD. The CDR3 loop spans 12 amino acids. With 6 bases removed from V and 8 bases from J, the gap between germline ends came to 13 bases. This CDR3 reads CAIRAREHGYTF. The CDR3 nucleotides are TGTGCCATCAGGGCCAGGGAACACGGCTACACCTTC.

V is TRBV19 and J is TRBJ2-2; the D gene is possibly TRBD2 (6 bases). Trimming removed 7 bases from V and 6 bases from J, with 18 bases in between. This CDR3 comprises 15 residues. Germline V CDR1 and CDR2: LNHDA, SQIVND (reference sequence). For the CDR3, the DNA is TGTGCCAGTACCCCCTTCCCGGGGGACGCCGGGGAGCTGTTTTTT. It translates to CASTPFPGDAGELFF.

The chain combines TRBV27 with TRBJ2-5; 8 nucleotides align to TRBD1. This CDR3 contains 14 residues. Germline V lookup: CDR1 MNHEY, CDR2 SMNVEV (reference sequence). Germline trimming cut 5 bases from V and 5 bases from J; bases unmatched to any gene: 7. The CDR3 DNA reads TGTGCCAGCAGTCGTGACAGGGGTAGGGAGACCCAGTACTTC. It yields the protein CASSRDRGRETQYF.

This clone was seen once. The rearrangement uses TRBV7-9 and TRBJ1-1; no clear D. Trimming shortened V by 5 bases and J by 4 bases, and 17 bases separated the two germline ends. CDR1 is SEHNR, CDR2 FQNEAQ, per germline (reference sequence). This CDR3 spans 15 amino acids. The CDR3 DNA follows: TGTGCCAGCAGCACTTCCTTTGAGGTAGGCACTGAAGCTTTCTTT. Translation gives CASSTSFEVGTEAFF.

In DNA, the CDR3 is TGTGCCAGCAGCTTAGCTGGCAACACTGAAGCTTTCTTT. Its protein product is CASSLAGNTEAFF. This sequence joins TRBV7-2 and TRBJ1-1; D is unclear. The V end lost 0 bases, the J end lost 2 bases, and 4 bases lay between the germline ends. The germline V gene has CDR1 SGHTA and CDR2 FQGNSA. The CDR3 consists of 13 residues. Looking up the rest from reference TRBV7-2 and TRBJ1-1 gives the full variable domain: GAGVSQSPSNKVTEKGKDVELRCDPISGHTALYWYRQSLGQGLEFLIYFQGNSAPDKSGLPSDRFSAERTGGSVSTLTIQRTQQEDSAVYLCASSLAGNTEAFFGQGTRLTVV.

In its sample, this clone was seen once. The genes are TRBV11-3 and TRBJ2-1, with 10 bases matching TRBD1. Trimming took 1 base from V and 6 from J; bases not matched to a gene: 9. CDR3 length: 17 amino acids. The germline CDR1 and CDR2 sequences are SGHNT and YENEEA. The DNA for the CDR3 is TGTGCCAGCAGCTTAGTAACCGGGACAGGGGAACTCAATGAGCAGTTCTTC. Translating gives CASSLVTGTGELNEQFF.

This chain's CDR3 is CASSSGRDYEQYF. DNA for the CDR3: TGTGCCAGCAGCTCTGGACGGGATTACGAGCAGTACTTC. The genes are TRBV7-3 and TRBJ2-7; D is perhaps TRBD2 (5 bases). With 4 bases removed from V and 4 bases from J, the gap between germline ends came to 11 bases. Germline-derived CDR1 and CDR2 are SGHTA and FQGTGA. The CDR3 consists of 13 residues.

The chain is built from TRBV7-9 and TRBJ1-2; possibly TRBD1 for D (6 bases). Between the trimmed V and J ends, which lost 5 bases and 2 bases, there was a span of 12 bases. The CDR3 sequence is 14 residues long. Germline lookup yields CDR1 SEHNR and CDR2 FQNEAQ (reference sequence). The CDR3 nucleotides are TGTGCCAGCAGCCTGGGACAACAAAACTATGGCTACACCTTC. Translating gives CASSLGQQNYGYTF.

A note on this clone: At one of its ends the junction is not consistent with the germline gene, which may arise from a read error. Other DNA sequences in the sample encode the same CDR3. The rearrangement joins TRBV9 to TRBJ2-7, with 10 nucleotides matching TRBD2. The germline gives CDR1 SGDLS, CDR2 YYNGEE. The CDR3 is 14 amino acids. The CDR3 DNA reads TGCGCCAGCAGCGAGCGGGGGGGCTCCTACGAGCAGTACTTC. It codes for CASSERGGSYEQYF.

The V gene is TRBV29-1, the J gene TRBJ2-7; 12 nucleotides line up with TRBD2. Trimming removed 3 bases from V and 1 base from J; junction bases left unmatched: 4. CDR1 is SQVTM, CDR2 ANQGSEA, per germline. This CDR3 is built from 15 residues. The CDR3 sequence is CSVDMTSGGSYEQYF. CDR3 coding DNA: TGCAGCGTTGATATGACTAGCGGGGGTTCCTACGAGCAGTACTTC.

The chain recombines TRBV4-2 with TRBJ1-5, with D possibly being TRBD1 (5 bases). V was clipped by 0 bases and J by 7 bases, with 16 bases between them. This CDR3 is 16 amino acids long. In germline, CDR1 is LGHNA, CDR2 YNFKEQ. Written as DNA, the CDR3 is TGTGCCAGCAGCCAAGAAATGGGGCAGGGATACCAGCCCCAGCATTTT. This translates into CASSQEMGQGYQPQHF.

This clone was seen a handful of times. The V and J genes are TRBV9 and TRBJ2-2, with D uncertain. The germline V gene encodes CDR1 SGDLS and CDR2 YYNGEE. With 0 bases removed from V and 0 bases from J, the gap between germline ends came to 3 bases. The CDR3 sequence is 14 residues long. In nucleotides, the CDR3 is TGTGCCAGCAGCGTAGGTACGAACACCGGGGAGCTGTTTTTT. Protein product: CASSVGTNTGELFF.

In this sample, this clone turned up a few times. The chain's CDR3 is CASSLSPTGGRTEAFF. CDR3 DNA: TGTGCCAGCAGTTTATCCCCCACAGGGGGCCGGACTGAAGCTTTCTTT. The chain joins TRBV28 to TRBJ1-1, with 9 bases lining up with TRBD1. Unmatched junction bases numbered 8, after V lost 1 base and J lost 5 bases. CDR1 MDHEN and CDR2 SYDVKM come from the germline V gene. The CDR3 sequence is 16 residues long.

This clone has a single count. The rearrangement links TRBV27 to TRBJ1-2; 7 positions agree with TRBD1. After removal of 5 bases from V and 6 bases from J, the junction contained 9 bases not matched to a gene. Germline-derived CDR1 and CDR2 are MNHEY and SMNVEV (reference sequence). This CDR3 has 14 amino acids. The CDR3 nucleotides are TGTGCCAGCAGTCCCCTGACAGGGTATAATGGCTACACCTTC. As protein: CASSPLTGYNGYTF.

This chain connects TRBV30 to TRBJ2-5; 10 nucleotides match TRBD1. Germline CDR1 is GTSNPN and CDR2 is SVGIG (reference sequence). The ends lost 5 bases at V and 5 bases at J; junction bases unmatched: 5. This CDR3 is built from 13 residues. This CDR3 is CAWRGQGYETQYF. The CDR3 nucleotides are TGTGCCTGGCGGGGACAGGGGTATGAGACCCAGTACTTC.

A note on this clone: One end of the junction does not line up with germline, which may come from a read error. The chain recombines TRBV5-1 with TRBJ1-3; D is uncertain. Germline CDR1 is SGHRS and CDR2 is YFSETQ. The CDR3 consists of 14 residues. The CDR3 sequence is CASRLGGTGNTIYF. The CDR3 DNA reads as TGCGCCAGCAGGTTGGGAGGGACTGGAAACACCATATATTTT.

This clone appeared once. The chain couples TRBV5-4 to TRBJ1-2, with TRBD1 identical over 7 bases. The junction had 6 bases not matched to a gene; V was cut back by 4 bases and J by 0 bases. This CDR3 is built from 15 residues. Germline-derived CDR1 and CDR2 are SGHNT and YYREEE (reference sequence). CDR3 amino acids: CASSRGTVPNYGYTF. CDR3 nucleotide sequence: TGTGCCAGCAGCCGAGGGACAGTCCCTAACTATGGCTACACCTTC.

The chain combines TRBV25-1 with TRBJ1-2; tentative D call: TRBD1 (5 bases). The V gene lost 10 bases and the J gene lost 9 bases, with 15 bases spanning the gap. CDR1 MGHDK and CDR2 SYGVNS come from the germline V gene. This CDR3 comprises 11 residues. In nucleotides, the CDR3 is TGTGCCACTCTCCGGGACTCAAGCTACACCTTC. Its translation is CATLRDSSYTF.

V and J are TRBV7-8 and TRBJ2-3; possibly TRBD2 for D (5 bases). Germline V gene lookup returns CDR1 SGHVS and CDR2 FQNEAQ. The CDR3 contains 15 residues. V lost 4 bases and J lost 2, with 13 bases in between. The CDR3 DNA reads TGTGCCAGCAGCTACTTCAGCGGTAACACAGATACGCAGTATTTT. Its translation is CASSYFSGNTDTQYF.

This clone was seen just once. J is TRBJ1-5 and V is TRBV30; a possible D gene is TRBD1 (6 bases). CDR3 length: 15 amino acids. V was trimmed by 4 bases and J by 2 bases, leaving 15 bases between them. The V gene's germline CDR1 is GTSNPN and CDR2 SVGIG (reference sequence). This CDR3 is CAWTTGSSGNQPQHF. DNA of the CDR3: TGTGCCTGGACCACAGGGTCCTCAGGCAATCAGCCCCAGCATTTT.

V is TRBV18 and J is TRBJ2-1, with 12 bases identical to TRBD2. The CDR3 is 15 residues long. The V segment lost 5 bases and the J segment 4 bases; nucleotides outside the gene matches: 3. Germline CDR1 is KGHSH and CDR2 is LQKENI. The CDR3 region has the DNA TGTGCCAGCTCATCCCTAGCGGGGGGGTACAATGAGCAGTTCTTC. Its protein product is CASSSLAGGYNEQFF.

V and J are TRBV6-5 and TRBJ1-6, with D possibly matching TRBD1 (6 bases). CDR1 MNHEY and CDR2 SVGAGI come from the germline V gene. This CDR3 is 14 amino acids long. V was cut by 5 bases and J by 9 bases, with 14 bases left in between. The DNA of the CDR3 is TGTGCCAGCAGTCGCCAGGGGAGCGGTTCACCCCTCCACTTT. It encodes CASSRQGSGSPLHF.

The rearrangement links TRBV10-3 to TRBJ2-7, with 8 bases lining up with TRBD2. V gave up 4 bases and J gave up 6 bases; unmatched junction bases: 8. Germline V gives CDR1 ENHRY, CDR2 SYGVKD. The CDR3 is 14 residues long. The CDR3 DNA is TGTGCCATCAGTGCTTGGGGACTAGAGGGCGAGCAGTACTTC. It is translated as CAISAWGLEGEQYF.